This TCR beta chain emerged from a study of radiation and T cells in renal cell carcinoma. Study-level findings and limits: Baseline intratumoral clonotype presence is unknown without pretreatment biopsies.

This sample's time point: baseline pretreatment blood. Specified treatment: 15 Gy SBRT to primary tumor, nephrectomy 4 weeks later. TCRdb's table, derived via immunoSEQ multiplex PCR, lists solely in-frame clones and lacks some. The sample has 50,000 to 75,000 clones, around 80% seen once; the top ten hold less than 7.5%. This CDR3 contains 14 residues. V shed 7 bases and J shed 2 bases, with 14 bases lying between them. The V gene's germline CDR1 is SNHLY and CDR2 FYNNEI. On this clone: The antigen is not known.

This TCR was sampled from a man in his 60s with renal cell carcinoma. Sequenced material: blood, taken from a patient whose treatment included radiotherapy and nephrectomy. The gene calls are TRBV2 and TRBJ1-2, with D unresolved. In DNA form, the CDR3 reads TGTGCCAGCACCGAAGTCCACCCCAACTATGGCTACACCTTC. Translated: CASTEVHPNYGYTF.